The source of this T cell receptor (beta chain) is a study of HIV-infected patients and healthy controls. General study results and limits: Untreated HIV+ repertoires had roughly threefold fewer distinct CDR3s and lower Shannon diversity than healthy controls.

The repertoire came from unfractionated whole blood and reflected all unsorted peripheral T cells. The CDR3 has 12 residues. Germline V lookup: CDR1 DFQATT, CDR2 SNEGSKA (reference sequence). Trimming cost V 7 bases and J 3 bases, with 13 bases left between them. This clonotype is medium-sized by share. Its antigen is not known. Alpha and beta constant-region primers primed reverse transcription of 400 to 500 ng RNA. Using multiplexing indices, alpha and beta chain libraries were generated apart by chain-specific third strand synthesis. TCRdb recomputed calls from the 5' RACE reads with MiXCR, one row per CDR3 protein. The sample carries around 19,000 distinct CDR3 sequences, approximately 9.6% recorded once.

This sequence originates from an adult in good health. The chain has TRBV20-1 and TRBJ2-7; D possibly uses TRBD1 or TRBD2 (5 bases each). The specimen was blood. CDR3 coding DNA: TGCAGTGTTGGGGGTGGACTCTACGAGCAGTACTTC. Its protein product is CSVGGGLYEQYF.